A selection of T cell receptor beta chains follows, all from one sample in a study of shared clonotypes between healthy human individuals. Clones were read by immunoSEQ multiplex PCR, and TCRdb kept only the in-frame ones, dropping some. The sample includes some 2,500,000 clones, approximately 90% of them seen just once. The sequencing input was naive CD4+ T cells from PBMCs. Source of these receptors: a man younger than 35 in good health. Some clones in this sample may be carry-over from other donors' samples. The CDR3 runs from the conserved cysteine through the conserved F or W.

>TRBJ2-1|TRBV10-1
CASSEDREGLEFF
>TRBJ2-7|TRBV18
CASSPPGTRSYEQYF
>TRBJ2-3|TRBV19
CASSWSGIPDTQYF
>TRBJ1-4|TRBV5-6
CASSYLQATNEKLFF
>TRBJ2-7|TRBV2
CASMRGGGSYEQYF
>TRBJ2-7|TRBV30
CAWDRDTLLSEQYF
>TRBJ1-1|TRBV5-5
CASSLTVGGQGTEAFF
>TRBJ2-1|TRBV6-6
CASSSSGRVTDEQFF
>TRBJ2-3|TRBV5-4
CASSEATDTQYF
>TRBJ2-7|TRBV5-6
CASSSTRNPYEQYF
>TRBJ1-2|TRBV5-1
CASSLAVGNGYTF
>TRBJ2-7|TRBV5-1
CASSTRGGTLAGSYEQYF
>TRBJ2-3|TRBV7-8
CASRTRVGTGRNTQYF
>TRBJ2-4|TRBV28
CASSFRGGGNIQYF
>TRBJ1-2|TRBV5-3
CARSLSSRAYGYTF
>TRBJ2-2|TRBV4-3
CASSIAGGTDTGELFF
>TRBJ2-7|TRBV7-3
CASSPINSYEQYF
>TRBJ2-5|TRBV5-1
CASSFMTPQETQYF
>TRBJ1-1|TRBV11-2
CASSEQQGTEAFF
>TRBJ2-5|TRBV7-2
CASSLVVLAGGVQETQYF
>TRBJ1-4|TRBV7-8
CASSRRGLPNEKLFF
>TRBJ2-2|TRBV5-1
CASSSILTSTGELFF
>TRBJ1-1|TRBV6-5
CASSDHTEAFF
>TRBJ2-7|TRBV29-1
CSVADRKDDERYF
>TRBJ1-1|TRBV6-5
CASSYSKQGWTEAFF
>TRBJ1-3|TRBV28
CASSDKTGGKRNTIYF
>TRBJ2-3|TRBV7-6
CASSLSGAGSTDTQYF
>TRBJ1-3|TRBV7-2
CASSSIRGRGNTIYF
>TRBJ2-2|TRBV6-1
CASSEALGRAGELFF
>TRBJ2-4|TRBV18
CASSPSGRAKNIQYF
>TRBJ2-1|TRBV10-3
CAISVSSGSGVIGSYNEQFF
>TRBJ1-5|TRBV5-1
CASSLEQGSDQPQHF